The entry below gives a single T cell receptor beta chain sequence along with its context. Its matching antigen is unknown. Original analysis: In the immunoSEQ data, sequences were junction-only and lacked quality scores, so filtering differed. Sequencing used immunoSEQ multiplex PCR; TCRdb keeps in-frame clones, though not all of them. V, J and clone size reflect that table, while D and trimming were determined from the DNA. Of some 2.3 million clones in the sample, over 85% were seen once. The CDR3 covers 11 residues. V shed 6 bases and J shed 8 bases, with 11 bases lying between them. Germline V CDR1 and CDR2: DFQATT, SNEGSKA (reference sequence). This entry belongs to a study of shared clonotypes between healthy human individuals. Whole-study results and caveats: Non-shared clonotypes displayed generation probabilities falling below those of clonotypes present in all four donors. Sharing across four donors was highest in naive CD4 (around 5%) and lowest in memory CD8 (0.4%).

The V gene is TRBV20-1, the J gene TRBJ2-1; D gene uncertain. This TCR came from a man younger than 30 in good health. Some clones in this sample may be carry-over from other donors' samples. Material for sequencing was naive CD4+ T cells from PBMCs. Subset noted: CD45RA+ positively selected. CDR3 loop: CSASPRDEQFF. The CDR3 nucleotides read TGCAGTGCCTCACCTAGGGATGAGCAGTTCTTC.